This T cell receptor (beta chain) was captured in a study of blood T cell repertoires in COVID-19. The V end was cut by 2 bases, the J end by 7 bases, with 9 bases between. The CDR3 is made up of 13 amino acids. Germline CDR1 reads MNHEY; CDR2 reads SMNVEV (reference sequence). In the original analysis: Reference gene primer amplification gave estimated nucleated cell counts. Sequencing used immunoSEQ multiplex PCR; TCRdb keeps in-frame clones, though not all of them. The D gene and trimming were derived from the DNA, and the V and J assignments and clone size from that table. The repertoire consists of 68,000 or so clones, with roughly 84% occurring once and the leading ten covering under 7%.

Sample: peripheral blood. The chain is built from TRBV27 and TRBJ1-5; no definite D call. This TCR derives from a man aged 50 to 60 with active COVID-19. The CDR3 loop reads CASSLTGRQPQHF. CDR3 DNA sequence: TGTGCCAGCAGTTTAACGGGGAGGCAGCCCCAGCATTTT.